The source of this T cell receptor beta chain is a study of T cells in localized non-small cell lung cancer. Study results and limitations: Adjacent lung was found to contain a median approximately 60 of the top 100 tumor clones. Among the tissues sampled, uninvolved adjacent lung had the highest T cell clonality, above tumor.

This CDR3 region has 15 residues. After removal of 0 bases from V and 0 bases from J, the junction contained 3 bases not matched to a gene. Germline assignment: CDR1 SGHNT and CDR2 YYREEE (reference sequence). As to this clone: No antigen is known for it.

Clones were read by immunoSEQ multiplex PCR, and TCRdb kept only the in-frame ones, dropping some. The table records around 31,000 clones, approximately 91% of them present only once. The material sequenced was peripheral blood, taken before any cancer treatment. The TCR sequence derives from a female donor at least 60 years old with stage I lung adenocarcinoma. V gene TRBV5-4 combines with J gene TRBJ2-7, with 7 nucleotides matching TRBD1. CDR3 sequence (DNA): TGTGCCAGCAGCTTGGGAGACAGGGCCTCCTACGAGCAGTACTTC. Residues: CASSLGDRASYEQYF.